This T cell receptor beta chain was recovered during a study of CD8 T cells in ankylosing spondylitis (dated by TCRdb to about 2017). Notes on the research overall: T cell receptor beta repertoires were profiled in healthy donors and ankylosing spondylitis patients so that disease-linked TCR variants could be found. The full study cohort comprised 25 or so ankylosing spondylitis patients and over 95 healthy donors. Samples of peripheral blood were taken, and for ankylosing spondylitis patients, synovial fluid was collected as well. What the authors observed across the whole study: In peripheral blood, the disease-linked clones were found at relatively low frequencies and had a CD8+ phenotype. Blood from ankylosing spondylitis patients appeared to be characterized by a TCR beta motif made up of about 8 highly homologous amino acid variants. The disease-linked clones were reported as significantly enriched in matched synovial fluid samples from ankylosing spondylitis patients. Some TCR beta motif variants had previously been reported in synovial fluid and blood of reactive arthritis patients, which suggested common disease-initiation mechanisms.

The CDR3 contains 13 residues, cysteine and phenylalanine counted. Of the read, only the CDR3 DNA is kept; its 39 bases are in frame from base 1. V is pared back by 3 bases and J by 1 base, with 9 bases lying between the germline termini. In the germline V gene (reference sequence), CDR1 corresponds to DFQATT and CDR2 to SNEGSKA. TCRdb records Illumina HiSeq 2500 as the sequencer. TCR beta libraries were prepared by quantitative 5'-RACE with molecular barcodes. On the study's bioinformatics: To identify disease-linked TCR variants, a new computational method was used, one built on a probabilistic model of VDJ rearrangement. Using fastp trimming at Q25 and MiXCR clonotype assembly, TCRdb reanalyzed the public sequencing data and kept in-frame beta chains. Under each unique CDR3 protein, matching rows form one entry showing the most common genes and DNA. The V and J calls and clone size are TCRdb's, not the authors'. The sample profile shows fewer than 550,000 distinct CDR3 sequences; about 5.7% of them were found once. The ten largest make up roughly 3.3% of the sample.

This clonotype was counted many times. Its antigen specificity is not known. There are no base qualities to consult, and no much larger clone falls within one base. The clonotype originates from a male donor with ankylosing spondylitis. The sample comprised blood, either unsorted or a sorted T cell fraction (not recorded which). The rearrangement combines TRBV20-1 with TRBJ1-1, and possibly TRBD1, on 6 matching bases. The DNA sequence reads TGCAGTGCTAGTAGGACAGCGAACACTGAAGCTTTCTTT. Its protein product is CSASRTANTEAFF.